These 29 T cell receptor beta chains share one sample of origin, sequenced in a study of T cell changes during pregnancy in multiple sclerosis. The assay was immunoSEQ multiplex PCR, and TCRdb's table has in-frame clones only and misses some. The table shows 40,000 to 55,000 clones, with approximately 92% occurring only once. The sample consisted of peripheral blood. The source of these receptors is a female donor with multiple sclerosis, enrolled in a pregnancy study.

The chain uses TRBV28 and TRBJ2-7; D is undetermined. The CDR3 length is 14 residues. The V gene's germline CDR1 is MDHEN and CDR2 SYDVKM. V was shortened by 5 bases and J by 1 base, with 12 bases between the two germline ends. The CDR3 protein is CASSPVSVSYEQYF. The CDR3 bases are TGTGCCAGCAGTCCGGTAAGCGTGTCCTACGAGCAGTACTTC.

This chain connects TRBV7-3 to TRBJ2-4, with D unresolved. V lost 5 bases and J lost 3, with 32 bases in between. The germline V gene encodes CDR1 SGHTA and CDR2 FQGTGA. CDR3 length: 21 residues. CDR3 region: CASSPRRVYLGLESGKNIQYF. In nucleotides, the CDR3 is TGTGCCAGCAGCCCAAGAAGAGTTTATCTCGGGTTGGAATCGGGCAAAAACATTCAGTACTTC.

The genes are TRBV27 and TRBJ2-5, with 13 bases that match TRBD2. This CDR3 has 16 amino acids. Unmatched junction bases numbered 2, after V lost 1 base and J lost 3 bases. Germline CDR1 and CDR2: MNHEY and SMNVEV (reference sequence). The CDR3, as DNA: TGTGCCAGCAGTTTATGGACTAGCGGGAGAAAAGAGACCCAGTACTTC. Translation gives CASSLWTSGRKETQYF.

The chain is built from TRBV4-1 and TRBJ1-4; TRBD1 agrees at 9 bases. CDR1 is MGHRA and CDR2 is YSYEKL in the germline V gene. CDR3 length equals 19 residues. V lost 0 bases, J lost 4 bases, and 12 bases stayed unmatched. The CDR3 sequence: CASSQDFTGGAFINEKLFF. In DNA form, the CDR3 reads TGCGCCAGCAGCCAAGATTTCACAGGGGGCGCATTTATTAATGAAAAACTGTTTTTT.

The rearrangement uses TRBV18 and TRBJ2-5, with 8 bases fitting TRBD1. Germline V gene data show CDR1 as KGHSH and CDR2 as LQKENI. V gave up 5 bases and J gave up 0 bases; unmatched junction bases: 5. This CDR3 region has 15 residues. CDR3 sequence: CASSSGQGHQETQYF. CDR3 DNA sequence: TGTGCCAGCTCAAGTGGACAGGGTCACCAAGAGACCCAGTACTTC.

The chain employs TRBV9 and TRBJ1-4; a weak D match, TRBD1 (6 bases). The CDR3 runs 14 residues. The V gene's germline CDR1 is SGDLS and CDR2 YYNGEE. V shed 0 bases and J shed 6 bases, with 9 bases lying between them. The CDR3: CASSVGQGYEKLFF. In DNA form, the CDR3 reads TGTGCCAGCAGCGTAGGGCAGGGGTATGAAAAACTGTTTTTT. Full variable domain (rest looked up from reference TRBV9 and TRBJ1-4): DSGVTQTPKHLITATGQRVTLRCSPRSGDLSVYWYQQSLDQGLQFLIQYYNGEERAKGNILERFSAQQFPDLHSELNLSSLELGDSALYFCASSVGQGYEKLFFGSGTQLSVL.

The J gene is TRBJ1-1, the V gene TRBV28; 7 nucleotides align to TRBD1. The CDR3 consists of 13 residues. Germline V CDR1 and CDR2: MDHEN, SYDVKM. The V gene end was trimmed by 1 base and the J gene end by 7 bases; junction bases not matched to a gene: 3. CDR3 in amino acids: CASSLLGGLEAFF. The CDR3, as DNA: TGTGCCAGCAGTTTATTAGGGGGCCTTGAAGCTTTCTTT.

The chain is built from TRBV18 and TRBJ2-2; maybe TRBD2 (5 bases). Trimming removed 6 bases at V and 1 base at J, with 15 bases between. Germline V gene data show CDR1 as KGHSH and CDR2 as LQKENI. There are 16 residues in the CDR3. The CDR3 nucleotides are TGTGCCAGCTCCCTAAACCTACTAGAGAACACCGGGGAGCTGTTTTTT. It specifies CASSLNLLENTGELFF.

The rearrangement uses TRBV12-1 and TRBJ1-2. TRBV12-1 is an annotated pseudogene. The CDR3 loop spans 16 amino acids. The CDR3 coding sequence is TGTGCCAGCAGCTACGCTATTGAGGGAAAGACCTATGGCTACACCTTC. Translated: CASSYAIEGKTYGYTF.

Here the CDR3 reads CASSQKILADEQFF. CDR3 nucleotides: TGCGCCAGCAGCCAGAAAATTTTGGCGGACGAGCAGTTCTTC. V is TRBV4-1 and J is TRBJ2-1; D gene uncertain. V dropped 3 bases and J dropped 10 bases, with 16 bases sitting between them. The length of the CDR3 is 14 residues. Germline values: CDR1 MGHRA, CDR2 YSYEKL.

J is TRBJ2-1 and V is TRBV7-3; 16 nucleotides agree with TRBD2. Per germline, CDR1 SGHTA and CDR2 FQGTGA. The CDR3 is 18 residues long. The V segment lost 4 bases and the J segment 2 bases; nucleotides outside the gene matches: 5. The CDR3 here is CASSSAGTSGRAYNEQFF. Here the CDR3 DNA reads TGTGCCAGCAGCTCCGCCGGGACTAGCGGGAGGGCCTACAATGAGCAGTTCTTC.

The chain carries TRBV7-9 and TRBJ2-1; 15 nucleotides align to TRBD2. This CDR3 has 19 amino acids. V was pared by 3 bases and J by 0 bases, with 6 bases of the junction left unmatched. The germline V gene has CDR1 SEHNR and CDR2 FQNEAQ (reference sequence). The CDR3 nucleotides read TGTGCCAGCAGCTTCCGGGGACTAGCGGGAGGCCCCTCCTACAATGAGCAGTTCTTC. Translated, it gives CASSFRGLAGGPSYNEQFF.

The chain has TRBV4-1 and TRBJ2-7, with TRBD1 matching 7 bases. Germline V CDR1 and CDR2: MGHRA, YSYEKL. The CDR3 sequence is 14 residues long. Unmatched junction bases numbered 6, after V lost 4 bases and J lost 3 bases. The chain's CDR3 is CASSPRTGVYEQYF. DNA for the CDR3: TGCGCCAGCAGCCCACGGACAGGCGTCTACGAGCAGTACTTC.

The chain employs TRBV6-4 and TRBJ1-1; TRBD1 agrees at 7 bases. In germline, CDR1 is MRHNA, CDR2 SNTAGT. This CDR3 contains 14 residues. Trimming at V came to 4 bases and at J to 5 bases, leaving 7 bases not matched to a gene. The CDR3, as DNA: TGTGCCAGCAGTGTAGGGGGCGCGGGGACTGAAGCTTTCTTT. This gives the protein CASSVGGAGTEAFF.

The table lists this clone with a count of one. The CDR3 DNA is TGTGCCAGCAGTACAAGGGACAGTCCCGGCGAGCAGTACTTC. This codes for CASSTRDSPGEQYF. The chain uses TRBV28 and TRBJ2-7; 7 positions agree with TRBD1. Losses at the gene ends were 5 bases for V and 6 bases for J; bases not matched to a gene: 10. The CDR3 loop spans 14 amino acids. Per germline, CDR1 MDHEN and CDR2 SYDVKM.

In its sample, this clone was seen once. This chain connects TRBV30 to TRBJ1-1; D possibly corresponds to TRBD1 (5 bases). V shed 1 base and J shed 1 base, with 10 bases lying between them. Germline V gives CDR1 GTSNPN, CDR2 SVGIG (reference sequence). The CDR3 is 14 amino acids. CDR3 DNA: TGTGCCTGGAGTGCGAAGGGGCGGAACACTGAAGCTTTCTTT. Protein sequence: CAWSAKGRNTEAFF.

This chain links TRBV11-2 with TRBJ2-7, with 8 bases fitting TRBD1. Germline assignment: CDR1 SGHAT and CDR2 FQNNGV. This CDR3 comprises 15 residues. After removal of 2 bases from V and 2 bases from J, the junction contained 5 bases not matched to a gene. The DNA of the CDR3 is TGTGCCAGCAGCTTACTATTGACAGGGGCCTACGAGCAGTACTTC. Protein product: CASSLLLTGAYEQYF. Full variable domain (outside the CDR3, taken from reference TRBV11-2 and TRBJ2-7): EAGVAQSPRYKIIEKRQSVAFWCNPISGHATLYWYQQILGQGPKLLIQFQNNGVVDDSQLPKDRFSAERLKGVDSTLKIQPAKLEDSAVYLCASSLLLTGAYEQYFGPGTRLTVT.

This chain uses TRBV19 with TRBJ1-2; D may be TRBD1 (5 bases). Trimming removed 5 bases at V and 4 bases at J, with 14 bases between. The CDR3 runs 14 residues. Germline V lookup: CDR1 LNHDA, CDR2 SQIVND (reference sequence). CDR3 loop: CASSLQTEVYGYTF. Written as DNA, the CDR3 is TGTGCCAGTAGTCTCCAGACAGAAGTCTATGGCTACACCTTC.

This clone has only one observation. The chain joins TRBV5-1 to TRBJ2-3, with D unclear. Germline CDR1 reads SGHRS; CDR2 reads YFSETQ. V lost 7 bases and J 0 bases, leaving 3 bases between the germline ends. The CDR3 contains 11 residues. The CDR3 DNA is TGCGCCAGCGCGAGCACAGATACGCAGTATTTT. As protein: CASASTDTQYF.

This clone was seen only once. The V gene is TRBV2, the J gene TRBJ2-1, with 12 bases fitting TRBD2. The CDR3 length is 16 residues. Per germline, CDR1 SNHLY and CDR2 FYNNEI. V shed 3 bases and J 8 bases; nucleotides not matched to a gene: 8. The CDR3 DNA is TGTGCCAGCAGTGATCTTCGACTAGCGGGAGAAGATGAGCAGTTCTTC. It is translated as CASSDLRLAGEDEQFF.

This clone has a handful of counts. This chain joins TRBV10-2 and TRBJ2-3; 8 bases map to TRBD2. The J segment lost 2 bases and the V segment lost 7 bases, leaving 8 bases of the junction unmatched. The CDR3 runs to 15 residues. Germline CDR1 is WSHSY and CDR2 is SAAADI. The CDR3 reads CASTRVAGFTDTQYF. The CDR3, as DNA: TGCGCCAGCACCCGGGTAGCGGGATTCACAGATACGCAGTATTTT.

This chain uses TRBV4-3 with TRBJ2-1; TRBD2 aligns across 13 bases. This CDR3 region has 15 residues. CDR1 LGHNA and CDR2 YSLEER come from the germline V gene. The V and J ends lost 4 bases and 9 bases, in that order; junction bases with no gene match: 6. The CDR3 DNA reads TGCGCCAGCAGCCCTGGGACTAGCGGGACTGGTGAGCAGTTCTTC. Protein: CASSPGTSGTGEQFF.

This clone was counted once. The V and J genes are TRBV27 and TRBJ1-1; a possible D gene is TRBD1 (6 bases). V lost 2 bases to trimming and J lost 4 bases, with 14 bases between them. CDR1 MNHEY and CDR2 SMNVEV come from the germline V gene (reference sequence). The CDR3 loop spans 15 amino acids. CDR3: CASSLIGRGCTEAFF. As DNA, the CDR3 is TGTGCCAGCAGTTTAATAGGCAGGGGTTGCACTGAAGCTTTCTTT.

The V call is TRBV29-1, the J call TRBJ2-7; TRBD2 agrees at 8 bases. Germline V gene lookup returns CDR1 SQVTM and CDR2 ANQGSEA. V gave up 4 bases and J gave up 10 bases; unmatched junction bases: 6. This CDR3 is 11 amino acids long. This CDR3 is CSVVIAGPQYF. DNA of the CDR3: TGCAGCGTTGTCATAGCGGGGCCTCAGTACTTC.

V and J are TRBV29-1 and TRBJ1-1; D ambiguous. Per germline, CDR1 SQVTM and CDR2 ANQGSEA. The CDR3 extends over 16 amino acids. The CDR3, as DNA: TGCAGTCCAAAAAGAAGGGCTACGACCCCAATCGCTGAAGCTTTCTTT. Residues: CSPKRRATTPIAEAFF.

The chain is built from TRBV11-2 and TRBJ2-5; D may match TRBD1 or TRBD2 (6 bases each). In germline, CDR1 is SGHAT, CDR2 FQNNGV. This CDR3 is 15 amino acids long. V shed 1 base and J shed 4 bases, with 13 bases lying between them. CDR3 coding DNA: TGTGCCAGCAGCTTAGGCGTTGAGGGGGGAGAGACCCAGTACTTC. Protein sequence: CASSLGVEGGETQYF.

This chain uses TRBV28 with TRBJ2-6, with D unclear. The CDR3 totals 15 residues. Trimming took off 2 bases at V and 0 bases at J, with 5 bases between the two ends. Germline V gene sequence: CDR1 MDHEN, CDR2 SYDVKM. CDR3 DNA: TGTGCCAGCAGTTTAATGCTCTCTGGGGCCAACGTCCTGACTTTC. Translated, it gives CASSLMLSGANVLTF.

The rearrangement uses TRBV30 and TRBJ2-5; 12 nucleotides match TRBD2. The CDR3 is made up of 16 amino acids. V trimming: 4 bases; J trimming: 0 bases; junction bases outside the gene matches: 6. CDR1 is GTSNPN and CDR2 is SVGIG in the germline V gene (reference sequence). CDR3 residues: CAWIPLAGGYQETQYF. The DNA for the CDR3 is TGTGCCTGGATCCCTCTAGCGGGAGGGTACCAAGAGACCCAGTACTTC.

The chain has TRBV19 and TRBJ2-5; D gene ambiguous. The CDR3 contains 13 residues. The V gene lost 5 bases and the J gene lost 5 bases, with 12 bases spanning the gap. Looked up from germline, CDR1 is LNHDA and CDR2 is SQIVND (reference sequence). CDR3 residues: CASSGVFWETQYF. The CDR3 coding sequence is TGTGCCAGTAGTGGGGTGTTTTGGGAGACCCAGTACTTC.